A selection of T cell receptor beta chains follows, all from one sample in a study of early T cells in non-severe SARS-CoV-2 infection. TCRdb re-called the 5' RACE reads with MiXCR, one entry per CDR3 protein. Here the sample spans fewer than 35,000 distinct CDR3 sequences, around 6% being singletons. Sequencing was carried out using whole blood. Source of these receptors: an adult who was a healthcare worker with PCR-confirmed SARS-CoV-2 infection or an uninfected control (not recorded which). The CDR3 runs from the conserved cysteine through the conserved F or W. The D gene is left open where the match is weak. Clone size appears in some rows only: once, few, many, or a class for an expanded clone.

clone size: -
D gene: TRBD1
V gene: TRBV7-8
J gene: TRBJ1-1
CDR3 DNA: TGTGCCAGCATCCGTGGGACAGGGAACACTGAAGCTTTCTTT
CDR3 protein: CASIRGTGNTEAFF

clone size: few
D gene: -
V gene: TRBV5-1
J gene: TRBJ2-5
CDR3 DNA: TGCGCCAGCAGCTTTTATCCGGGACCCCAAGAGACCCAGTACTTC
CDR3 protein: CASSFYPGPQETQYF

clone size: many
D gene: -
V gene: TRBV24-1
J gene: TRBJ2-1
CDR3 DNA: TGTGCCACCAGTGACCGAGGGACACCGAGGGATGAGCAGTTCTTC
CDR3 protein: CATSDRGTPRDEQFF

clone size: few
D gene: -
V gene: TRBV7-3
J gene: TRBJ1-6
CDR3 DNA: TGTGCCAGCAGCTTATTGGGAAATTCACCCCTCCACTTT
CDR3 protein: CASSLLGNSPLHF

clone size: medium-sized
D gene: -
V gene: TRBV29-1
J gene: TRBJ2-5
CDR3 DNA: TGCAGCGTTGATCTCCAAGAGACCCAGTACTTC
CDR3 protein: CSVDLQETQYF

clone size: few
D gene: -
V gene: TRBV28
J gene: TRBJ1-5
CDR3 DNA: TGTGCCAGCCCCGCCCGGGCCTCCCTTAGCAATCAGCCCCAGCATTTT
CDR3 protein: CASPARASLSNQPQHF

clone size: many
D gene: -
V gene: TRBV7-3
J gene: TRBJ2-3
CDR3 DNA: TGTGCCAGCAGCCCCACAGGGCCAGATACGCAGTATTTT
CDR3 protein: CASSPTGPDTQYF

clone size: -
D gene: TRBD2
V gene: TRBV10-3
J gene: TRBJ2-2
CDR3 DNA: TGTGCCATCTCCCCCTCCTCTAGCGGGAGAGCGGGGGGGGAGCTGTTTTTT
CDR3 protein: CAISPSSSGRAGGELFF

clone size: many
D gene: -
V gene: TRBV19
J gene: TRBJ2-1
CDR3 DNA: TGTGCCAGTACGGCACTCGACAGCTCCTACAATGAGCAGTTCTTC
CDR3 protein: CASTALDSSYNEQFF

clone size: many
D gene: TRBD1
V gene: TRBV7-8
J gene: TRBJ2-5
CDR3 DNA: TGTGCCAGCAGCCCAAGCCAACCAGGGGGCCGAGAGACCCAGTACTTC
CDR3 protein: CASSPSQPGGRETQYF

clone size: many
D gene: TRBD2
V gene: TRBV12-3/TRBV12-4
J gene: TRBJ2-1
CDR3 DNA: TGTGCCAGCAGCCGCACCGGGACTAGCGGCAATGAGCAGTTCTTC
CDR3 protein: CASSRTGTSGNEQFF

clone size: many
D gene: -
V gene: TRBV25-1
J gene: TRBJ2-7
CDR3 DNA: TGTGCCAGCAGCACCCGGGACTCCCGAATATCCTACGAGCAGTACTTC
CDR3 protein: CASSTRDSRISYEQYF

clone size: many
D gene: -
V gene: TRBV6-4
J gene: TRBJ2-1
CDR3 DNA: TGTGCCAGCAGTGACACCGGACGGTCTAATGAGCAGTTCTTC
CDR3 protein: CASSDTGRSNEQFF

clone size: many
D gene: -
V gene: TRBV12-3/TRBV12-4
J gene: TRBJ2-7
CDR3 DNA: TGTGCCAGCAGTTTAGGGTACAGCTCGGGCGAGCAGTACTTC
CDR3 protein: CASSLGYSSGEQYF

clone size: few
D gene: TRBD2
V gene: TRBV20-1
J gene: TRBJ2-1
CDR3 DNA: TGCAGTGCTAGAGATTTAGCGGGGAAACACAATGAGCAGTTCTTC
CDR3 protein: CSARDLAGKHNEQFF

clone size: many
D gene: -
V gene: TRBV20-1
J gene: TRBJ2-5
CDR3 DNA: TGCAGTGCTAGAGTATGGACAGCGCTGGAGACCCAGTACTTC
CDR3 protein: CSARVWTALETQYF

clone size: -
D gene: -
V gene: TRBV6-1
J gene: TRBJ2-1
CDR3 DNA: TGTGCCAGCAGTGAAGTCAAGGGATTCGGGGATGAGCAGTTCTTC
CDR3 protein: CASSEVKGFGDEQFF

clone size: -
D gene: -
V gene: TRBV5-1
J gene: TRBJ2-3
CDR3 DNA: TGCGCCAGCAGCTTGGATGTCGGCTACCTTACAGATACGCAGTATTTT
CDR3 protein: CASSLDVGYLTDTQYF

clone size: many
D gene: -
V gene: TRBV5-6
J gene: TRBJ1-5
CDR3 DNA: TGTGCCAGCAGCTTGGGAGTTGATCAGCCCCAGCATTTT
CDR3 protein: CASSLGVDQPQHF

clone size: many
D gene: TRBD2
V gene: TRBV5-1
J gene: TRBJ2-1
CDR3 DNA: TGCGCCAGCACCCCGCTGAGCGGGACCCGGGAGCAGTTCTTC
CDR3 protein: CASTPLSGTREQFF

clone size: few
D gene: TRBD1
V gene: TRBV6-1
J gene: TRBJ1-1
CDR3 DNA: TGTGCCAGCAGAGGACAGGAGAACACTGAAGCTTTCTTT
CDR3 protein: CASRGQENTEAFF

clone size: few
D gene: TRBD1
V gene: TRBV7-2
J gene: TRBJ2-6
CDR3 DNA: TGTGCCAGCAGCCCAGGCCCGGGACAGGGCTCTGGGGCCAACGTCCTGACTTTC
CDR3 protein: CASSPGPGQGSGANVLTF

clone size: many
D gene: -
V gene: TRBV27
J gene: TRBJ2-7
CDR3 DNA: TGTGCCAGCAGTTTATCCCTTAAGGGGGATGAGCAGTACTTC
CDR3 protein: CASSLSLKGDEQYF

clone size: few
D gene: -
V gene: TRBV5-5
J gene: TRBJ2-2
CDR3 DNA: TGTGCCAGCAGCACTCTGGGGACCGACGCCGGGGAGCTGTTTTTT
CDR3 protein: CASSTLGTDAGELFF

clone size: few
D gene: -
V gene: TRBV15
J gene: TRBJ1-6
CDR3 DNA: TGTGCCACCAGCGAAGACAGGCCCAGAGGGTATTCACCCCTCCACTTT
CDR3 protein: CATSEDRPRGYSPLHF

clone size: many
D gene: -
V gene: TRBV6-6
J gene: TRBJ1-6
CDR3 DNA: TGTGCCAGCAGTTACCCCGGGACTGCTGATTCACCCCTCCACTTT
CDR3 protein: CASSYPGTADSPLHF

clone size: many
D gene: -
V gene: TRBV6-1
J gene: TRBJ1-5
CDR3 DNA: TGTGCCAGCAGCGAAGGGGTCAATCAGCCCCAGCATTTT
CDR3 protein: CASSEGVNQPQHF

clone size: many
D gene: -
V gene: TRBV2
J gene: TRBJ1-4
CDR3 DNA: TGTGCCAGCAGCCTCAGGGGAACAACTAATGAAAAACTGTTTTTT
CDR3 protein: CASSLRGTTNEKLFF

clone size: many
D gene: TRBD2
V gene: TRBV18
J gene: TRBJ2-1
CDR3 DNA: TGTGCCAGTTCCGAAAGCGGGAGCTCCTACAATGAGCAGTTCTTC
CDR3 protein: CASSESGSSYNEQFF

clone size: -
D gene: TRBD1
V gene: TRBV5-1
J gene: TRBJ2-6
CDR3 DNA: TGCGCCAGCAGATTGGGACAGGGGAGAATGGCCGGGGCCAACGTCCTGACTTTC
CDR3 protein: CASRLGQGRMAGANVLTF

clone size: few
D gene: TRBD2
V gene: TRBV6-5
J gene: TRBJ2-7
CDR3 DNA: TGTGCCAGCAGTTACTCGCGGCAGACTAGCGGGAGCTTTTACGAGCAGTACTTC
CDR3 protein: CASSYSRQTSGSFYEQYF

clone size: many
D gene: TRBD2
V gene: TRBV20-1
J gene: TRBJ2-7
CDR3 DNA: TGCAGTGTCGTGCAGCGGGAGAGCGCTTTCAAGCAGTACTTC
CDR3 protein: CSVVQRESAFKQYF

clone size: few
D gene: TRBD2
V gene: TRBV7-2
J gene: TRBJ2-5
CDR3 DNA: TGTGCCAGCAGCCGGACTAGAGGGCGGGGGTACCAAGAGACCCAGTACTTC
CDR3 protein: CASSRTRGRGYQETQYF

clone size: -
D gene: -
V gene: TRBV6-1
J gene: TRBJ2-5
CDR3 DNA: TGTGCCAGCAGTGAAGTCTCAGACCAAGAGACCCAGTACTTC
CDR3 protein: CASSEVSDQETQYF

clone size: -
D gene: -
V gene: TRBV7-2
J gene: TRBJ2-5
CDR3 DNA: TGTGCCAGCAGCTTAGCGCGAGGGGTCGGCGAGACCCAGTACTTC
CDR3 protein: CASSLARGVGETQYF

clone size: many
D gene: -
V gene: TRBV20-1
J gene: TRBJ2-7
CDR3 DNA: TGCAGCAGTGCATCCAGACCCTACGAGCAGTACTTC
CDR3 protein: CSSASRPYEQYF

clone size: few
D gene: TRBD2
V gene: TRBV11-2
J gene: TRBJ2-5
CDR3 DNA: TGTGCCAGCAGCTTAGCCTCGACTAGCGACGCGACCCAGTACTTC
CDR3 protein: CASSLASTSDATQYF

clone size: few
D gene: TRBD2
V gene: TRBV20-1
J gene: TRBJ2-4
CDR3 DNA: TGCAGTGCTGCCCGGACTAGCGGAGCCAAAAACATTCAGTACTTC
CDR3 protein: CSAARTSGAKNIQYF

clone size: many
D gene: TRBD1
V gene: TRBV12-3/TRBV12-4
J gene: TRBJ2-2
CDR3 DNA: TGTGCCAGCAGCTCAGGGGGTACGAACACCGGGGAGCTGTTTTTT
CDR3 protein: CASSSGGTNTGELFF

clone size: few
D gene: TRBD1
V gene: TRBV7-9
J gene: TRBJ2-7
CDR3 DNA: TGTGCCAGCAGCCCCTGGGACAGCTACGAGCAGTACTTC
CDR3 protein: CASSPWDSYEQYF

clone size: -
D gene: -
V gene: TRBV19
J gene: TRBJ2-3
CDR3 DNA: TGTGCCTCTGAAGCGGCGGGAATCACAGATACGCAGTATTTT
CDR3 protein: CASEAAGITDTQYF

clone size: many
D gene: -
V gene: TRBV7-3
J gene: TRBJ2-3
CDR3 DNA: TGTGCCAGCAGCTTGCTGACAGCCTCTACAGATACGCAGTATTTT
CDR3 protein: CASSLLTASTDTQYF

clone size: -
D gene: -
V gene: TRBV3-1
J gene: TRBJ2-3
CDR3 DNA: TGTGCCAGCAGCCAAGGAAATGGTCCCACAGATACGCAGTATTTT
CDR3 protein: CASSQGNGPTDTQYF

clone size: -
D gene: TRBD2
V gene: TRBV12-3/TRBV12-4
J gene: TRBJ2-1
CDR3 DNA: TGTGCTAGCGGGAGAACCTACAATGAGCAGTTCTTC
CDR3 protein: CASGRTYNEQFF

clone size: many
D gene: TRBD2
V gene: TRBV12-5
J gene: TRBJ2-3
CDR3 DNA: TGTGCTAGTGGTTCATACGCGGGAGGATTCTCGCCGGAGACGCAGTATTTT
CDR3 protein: CASGSYAGGFSPETQYF

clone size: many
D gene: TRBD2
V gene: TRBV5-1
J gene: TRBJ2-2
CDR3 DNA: TGCGCCAGCAGTCAAGGACTAGCATCCGGCGGGGAGCTGTTTTTT
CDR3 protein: CASSQGLASGGELFF

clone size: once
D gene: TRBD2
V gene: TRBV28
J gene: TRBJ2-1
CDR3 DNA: TGTGCCAGCAGTTTATCTCGTAGCGGGAGGGTCACTGAGCAGTTCTTC
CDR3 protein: CASSLSRSGRVTEQFF